A single sample gave rise to the 24 T cell receptor beta chains below, sequenced in a study of blood T cell repertoires in COVID-19. The repertoire was sequenced with immunoSEQ multiplex PCR; TCRdb's copy has only in-frame clones and lacks some. The sample includes some 260,000 clones, 70% to 75% seen only once; the top ten take about 3.1%. Input material: peripheral blood. The source is a woman of 80 years or more with acute or convalescent COVID-19.

This chain connects TRBV7-8 to TRBJ2-1; maybe TRBD1 (5 bases). Germline V gene data show CDR1 as SGHVS and CDR2 as FQNEAQ. V lost 5 bases to trimming and J lost 0 bases, with 17 bases between them. The CDR3 contains 17 residues. CDR3 coding DNA: TGTGCCAGCAGCCCCCAACAGGTTTCCAACTCCTACAATGAGCAGTTCTTC. This gives the protein CASSPQQVSNSYNEQFF. The whole variable domain, filled in from reference TRBV7-8 and TRBJ2-1, reads GAGVSQSPRYKVAKRGQDVALRCDPISGHVSLFWYQQALGQGPEFLTYFQNEAQLDKSGLPSDRFFAERPEGSVSTLKIQRTQQEDSAVYLCASSPQQVSNSYNEQFFGPGTRLTVL.

The chain uses TRBV7-9 and TRBJ1-1, with D perhaps TRBD1 (6 bases). The CDR3 covers 15 residues. Germline values: CDR1 SEHNR, CDR2 FQNEAQ (reference sequence). The ends were cut back, 4 bases at V and 0 bases at J, with 12 bases in the middle. CDR3 DNA: TGTGCCAGCAGCTCCGGACAGATTCTGAACACTGAAGCTTTCTTT. Protein: CASSSGQILNTEAFF.

V usage is TRBV12-2 and J usage is TRBJ1-2; the DNA was not used to check the table's D call, TRBD1. TRBV12-2 is reported as a pseudogene. The CDR3 loop spans 15 amino acids. The CDR3 sequence is CASRLVGQLNYGYTF. The CDR3 nucleotides read TGTGCAAGTCGCTTAGTAGGACAGTTAAACTATGGCTACACCTTC.

This chain joins TRBV10-1 and TRBJ2-3; TRBD1 is a possible D gene (6 bases). This CDR3 has 13 residues. Per the germline V gene, CDR1 is WNHNN and CDR2 is SYGVQD (reference sequence). V lost 8 bases to trimming and J lost 0 bases, with 9 bases between them. The CDR3 reads CASSGQSTDTQYF. The CDR3 DNA reads TGCGCCAGCTCGGGACAAAGCACAGATACGCAGTATTTT.

V gene TRBV29-1 combines with J gene TRBJ2-1; D is possibly TRBD1 (6 bases). Trimming left V 7 bases short and J 4 bases short, with 14 bases between. Looked up from germline, CDR1 is SQVTM and CDR2 is ANQGSEA. The CDR3 consists of 13 residues. The CDR3 sequence: CSALGHIYNEQFF. The CDR3 DNA follows: TGCAGCGCTCTGGGACATATTTACAATGAGCAGTTCTTC.

CDR3 DNA: TGTGCCAGCAGCTTAAACCGGGACTACCTATACAATGAGCAGTTCTTC. Translating gives CASSLNRDYLYNEQFF. The rearrangement joins TRBV11-1 to TRBJ2-1; 7 nucleotides match TRBD2. The CDR3 runs to 16 residues. The junction had 8 bases not matched to a gene; V was cut back by 2 bases and J by 4 bases. Germline CDR1 is SGHAT and CDR2 is FQDESV (reference sequence).

The chain has TRBV3-1 (or the pseudogene TRBV3-2) and TRBJ1-2; possibly TRBD1 for D (5 bases). This CDR3 is built from 11 residues. Per germline, CDR1 LGHDT and CDR2 YNNKEL (reference sequence). Trimming stripped 1 base from V and 12 bases from J, with 9 bases between. The CDR3 loop is CASSQADTNTF. CDR3 nucleotides: TGTGCCAGCAGCCAAGCGGACACCAACACCTTC.

The rearrangement joins TRBV9 to TRBJ2-5, with 9 bases lining up with TRBD2. V lost 4 bases and J lost 5; bases outside the gene matches: 9. The CDR3 covers 15 residues. In germline, CDR1 is SGDLS, CDR2 YYNGEE. The CDR3 is CASSPLAGAGETQYF. CDR3 sequence (DNA): TGTGCCAGCAGCCCCTTAGCGGGAGCCGGTGAGACCCAGTACTTC.

This chain's CDR3 is CASSLAAGSNTGELFF. The CDR3 DNA sequence: TGCGCCAGCAGCTTGGCCGCGGGCTCGAACACCGGGGAGCTGTTTTTT. The V gene is TRBV5-1, the J gene TRBJ2-2; D possibly corresponds to TRBD2 (5 bases). V shed 0 bases and J shed 0 bases, with 9 bases lying between them. The germline V gene has CDR1 SGHRS and CDR2 YFSETQ. The CDR3 runs to 16 residues. Full variable domain (missing parts from reference TRBV5-1 and TRBJ2-2): KAGVTQTPRYLIKTRGQQVTLSCSPISGHRSVSWYQQTPGQGLQFLFEYFSETQRNKGNFPGRFSGRQFSNSRSEMNVSTLELGDSALYLCASSLAAGSNTGELFFGEGSRLTVL.

The rearrangement joins TRBV2 to TRBJ1-2; no clear D. There are 12 residues in the CDR3. Germline assignment: CDR1 SNHLY and CDR2 FYNNEI. V dropped 6 bases and J dropped 4 bases, with 9 bases sitting between them. CDR3 bases: TGTGCCAGCAGCCCAGACATCTATGGCTACACCTTC. Amino acid sequence: CASSPDIYGYTF.

The chain has TRBV19 and TRBJ1-1; TRBD1 matches at 9 bases. The CDR3 runs to 15 residues. The junction had 7 bases not matched to a gene; V was cut back by 3 bases and J by 5 bases. Germline CDR1 LNHDA, CDR2 SQIVND (reference sequence). The CDR3 DNA sequence: TGTGCCAGTAGTATTCGGACAGGGGTGAGAACTGAAGCTTTCTTT. It codes for CASSIRTGVRTEAFF.

The rearrangement joins TRBV14 to TRBJ1-1, with TRBD1 as a possible D gene (5 bases). The CDR3 has 15 amino acids. The V gene lost 1 base and the J gene lost 6 bases, with 15 bases spanning the gap. Germline lookup yields CDR1 SGHDN and CDR2 FVKESK. The CDR3 DNA reads TGTGCCAGCAGCCAAGGGGGCACCCCGGGAGCTGAAGCTTTCTTT. Its translation is CASSQGGTPGAEAFF.

This rearrangement joins TRBV3-1 (or the pseudogene TRBV3-2) to TRBJ2-1, with TRBD2 matching 11 bases. The CDR3 sequence is 15 residues long. Losses at the gene ends were 7 bases for V and 4 bases for J; bases not matched to a gene: 6. CDR1 is LGHDT, CDR2 YNNKEL, per germline (reference sequence). This CDR3 is CASNPSGRRYNEQFF. The CDR3 region has the DNA TGTGCCAGCAACCCTAGCGGGAGGCGGTACAATGAGCAGTTCTTC.

J is TRBJ2-3 and V is TRBV27; D may be TRBD1 (6 bases). The CDR3 is 16 amino acids. The V end was cut by 5 bases, the J end by 4 bases, with 19 bases between. The germline CDR1 and CDR2 sequences are MNHEY and SMNVEV (reference sequence). CDR3: CASSLRTVRPSDTQYF. The DNA for the CDR3 is TGTGCCAGCAGTCTCCGGACAGTCCGTCCCTCAGATACGCAGTATTTT.

This chain uses TRBV28 with TRBJ1-6, with D unclear. This CDR3 contains 14 residues. Germline V CDR1 and CDR2: MDHEN, SYDVKM. V was pared by 3 bases and J by 6 bases, with 9 bases between. Written as DNA, the CDR3 is TGTGCCAGCAGTTTTTCGGGGAGTAATTCACCCCTCCACTTT. It yields the protein CASSFSGSNSPLHF.

J is TRBJ2-5 and V is TRBV25-1, with 7 bases aligning to TRBD1. CDR3 length equals 13 residues. J was trimmed by 4 bases and V by 7 bases; bases with no gene match: 6. Germline-derived CDR1 and CDR2 are MGHDK and SYGVNS. Here the CDR3 DNA reads TGTGCCAGCAAGGGGGCAGGGGGAGAGACCCAGTACTTC. It is translated as CASKGAGGETQYF.

This chain links TRBV29-1 with TRBJ1-1; possibly TRBD1 for D (6 bases). Trimming took off 4 bases at V and 4 bases at J, with 13 bases between the two ends. Germline CDR1 SQVTM, CDR2 ANQGSEA. The CDR3 length is 13 residues. The chain's CDR3 is CSVADRTFTEAFF. The CDR3 bases are TGCAGCGTTGCCGACAGGACTTTCACTGAAGCTTTCTTT.

In its sample, this clone was seen a few times. The CDR3 is CASSPVGGKAGANVLTF. CDR3 nucleotide sequence: TGTGCCAGCAGCCCCGTCGGGGGTAAGGCCGGGGCCAACGTCCTGACTTTC. The chain joins TRBV11-2 to TRBJ2-6, with a tentative D call TRBD2 (6 bases). Trimming stripped 5 bases from V and 4 bases from J, with 18 bases between. There are 17 residues in the CDR3. CDR1 SGHAT and CDR2 FQNNGV come from the germline V gene. The full variable domain, in which reference TRBV11-2 and TRBJ2-6 provide the parts outside the CDR3, is EAGVAQSPRYKIIEKRQSVAFWCNPISGHATLYWYQQILGQGPKLLIQFQNNGVVDDSQLPKDRFSAERLKGVDSTLKIQPAKLEDSAVYLCASSPVGGKAGANVLTFGAGSRLTVL.

This clone was seen a single time. The V gene is TRBV11-3, the J gene TRBJ2-2; 7 bases are shared with TRBD1. The CDR3 consists of 17 residues. Germline assignment: CDR1 SGHNT and CDR2 YENEEA. With 5 bases clipped from V and 0 bases from J, the junction kept 9 bases outside the gene matches. CDR3 residues: CASSHRWGTANTGELFF. CDR3 coding DNA: TGTGCCAGCAGCCATAGGTGGGGGACAGCGAACACCGGGGAGCTGTTTTTT.

The J gene is TRBJ1-4, the V gene TRBV3-1 (or the pseudogene TRBV3-2); 8 bases agree with TRBD1. The CDR3 loop spans 15 amino acids. Germline values: CDR1 LGHDT, CDR2 YNNKEL (reference sequence). J gave up 9 bases and V 0 bases, and 6 bases lay outside the gene matches. As DNA, the CDR3 is TGTGCCAGCAGCCAAGACGGCAGGGGGCGCAAAAAACTGTTTTTT. It codes for CASSQDGRGRKKLFF.

This clone appeared a few times. The chain joins TRBV5-1 to TRBJ2-5; D uncertain. Trimming took off 4 bases at V and 2 bases at J, with 6 bases between the two ends. Germline V gives CDR1 SGHRS, CDR2 YFSETQ. This CDR3 comprises 12 residues. The CDR3 DNA reads as TGCGCCAGCAGCATCGGGCAAGAGACCCAGTACTTC. Encoded protein: CASSIGQETQYF. Complete variable domain (other parts from reference TRBV5-1 and TRBJ2-5): KAGVTQTPRYLIKTRGQQVTLSCSPISGHRSVSWYQQTPGQGLQFLFEYFSETQRNKGNFPGRFSGRQFSNSRSEMNVSTLELGDSALYLCASSIGQETQYFGPGTRLLVL.

A note on this clone: This CDR3 is also generated by other DNA sequences in the sample. This chain connects TRBV3-1 (or the pseudogene TRBV3-2) to TRBJ1-1; tentative D call: TRBD1 (5 bases). CDR1 is LGHDT and CDR2 is YNNKEL in the germline V gene (reference sequence). The CDR3 has 12 residues. V lost 6 bases and J 5 bases, leaving 10 bases between the germline ends. The CDR3 coding sequence is TGTGCCAGCAGTCTAGGGGTGACTGAAGCTTTCTTT. Its translation is CASSLGVTEAFF.

Concerning this clone: The same CDR3 is also encoded by other DNA sequences in this sample. The chain employs TRBV6-5 and TRBJ1-1; no reliable D call. V was cut by 0 bases and J by 0 bases, with 8 bases left in between. Germline CDR1 is MNHEY and CDR2 is SVGAGI. The CDR3 extends over 15 amino acids. Here the CDR3 reads CASSYSGSMNTEAFF. CDR3 coding DNA: TGTGCCAGCAGTTACTCTGGGAGCATGAACACTGAAGCTTTCTTT.

This chain joins TRBV6-5 and TRBJ2-3; the D gene is possibly TRBD1 (5 bases). The CDR3 spans 13 residues. V was cut by 0 bases and J by 9 bases, with 10 bases left in between. CDR1 and CDR2 (germline): MNHEY, SVGAGI. Here the CDR3 DNA reads TGTGCCAGCAGTTACTCGGTCCCAGGGACGCAGTATTTT. It encodes CASSYSVPGTQYF.